Listed here is a single T cell receptor (beta chain). Its antigen remains unidentified. Base qualities are not at hand, and no much larger clone is one base apart. These data are taken from a study of cytomegalovirus exposure and HLA in healthy donors (dated by TCRdb to 2017 to 2019). About the full investigation: In an earlier analysis of approximately 640 of the donors, around 300 Gb of sequence data and 117 million unique TCR beta sequences from 180 million or so T cells were reported. Roughly 310 gigabases of sequencing data and 70 million to 85 million unique TCR sequences were included in an early release covering around 650 HLA-typed donors. Of the roughly 400 genotyped donors, roughly 80% fell in the genetic ancestry cluster associated with self-reported Caucasian donors. The aim of the study was to test whether cataloging public T cell receptors could identify signatures of past pathogen exposure. Using immunosequencing, the study profiled T cell repertoires from about 610 subjects and related those repertoires to cytomegalovirus serostatus. In addition to the first cohort of several hundred subjects, a separate validation cohort of approximately 130 different subjects was used. To predict cytomegalovirus infection status, the study combined high-throughput TCR immunosequencing, statistical association of individual TCRs with disease status, and machine learning. A later analysis re-analyzed previously published TCR beta repertoires from 550 to 700 donors and added high-resolution HLA genotyping to study TCR occurrence patterns. Rather than drawing on any new phenotypic data, the later analysis identified candidate immune exposures from TCR beta sequences and the way those sequences occurred across donors. To decide whether each TCR beta V gene segment behaved as functional or pseudogenic, an earlier analysis of approximately 590 of the donors relied on high-throughput TCR beta sequencing. Alongside the repertoire data, information on donor age, sex, ethnicity and CMV serostatus was compiled. A later genetic analysis used genome-wide SNP genotypes for about three fifths of the roughly 700 donors, treating that subset as a discovery cohort. All discovery cohort repertoires had been generated on a single sequencing platform. HLA typing included class I and class II loci at four-digit resolution. Typing coverage differed by locus: A, B, C, DRB1 and DQB1 were typed in roughly 620-630 donors, DQA1 in about 550, DPA1 in 600 to 610, and DPB1 in 450 to 490. A few DR-DQ haplotypes were treated as single units for association and clustering because of strong linkage in the cohort. Among 350 to 400 genotyped donors of the cohort, an average of around 240,000 unique TCR beta nucleotide sequences were sequenced per donor, roughly a sixth of them non-productive.

The cohort consisted of hundreds of healthy bone marrow donors. All cohort members were sampled while nominally healthy, although unrecorded immune exposures were likely present. The donor was CMV seronegative and was included in the group of a few hundred seronegative cohort members. A peripheral blood sample was collected from each donor, and TCR beta sequencing was performed on peripheral blood mononuclear cells. Genomic DNA extraction from the blood cell samples was performed with the Qiagen DNeasy Blood Extraction Kit. Study-wide conclusions, independent of this receptor: In a later analysis, HLA-associated TCR beta chains showed more clonal expansion and lower generation probabilities than non-associated chains that were equally common. Because counts were too low, roughly 18 rarely observed V segments, including chromosome 9 orphons, were left out of the earlier analysis of about 500 of the donors. A group of highly shared sequence variants was considered likely to be a technical artifact of the sequencing pipeline. In both the original and validation cohorts, the classifier was reported to diagnose cytomegalovirus status with high specificity and sensitivity. According to the authors, the approach could potentially be generalized to other disease states and immunological phenotypes. While some public TCRs were present in many individuals, most TCR sequences turned up only very rarely across donors. In this cohort, only TCR beta chains were sequenced, and detectable features were limited by the absence of alpha or paired-chain data. An association between a missense DCLRE1C variant and V-gene and J-gene trimming of TCR beta chains was found in a later genetic analysis and replicated in an independent cohort. According to a later analysis, most CMV-associated TCR beta chains appeared to be HLA-restricted, and the HLA associations seemed to be driven largely by CMV exposure. HLA typing was unavailable for some donors at each locus, so association tests used only the typed subset. In the study, about 150 TCR beta chains were listed as associated with cytomegalovirus. A few of the identified cytomegalovirus-associated TCR beta chains were confirmed in vitro to be specific for cytomegalovirus antigens. A further reported finding was that TCR beta sequences accurately predicted the HLA-A and HLA-B alleles for most subjects in the first cohort. An earlier analysis of approximately 600 of the donors showed that most TCR beta V segments appeared in productive rearrangements either about 90% or about 30% of the time, which broadly matched IMGT annotations. Sequencing depth was assumed to be roughly uniform across donors in the presence/absence analyses, though that assumption may not hold. In a later genetic analysis, fewer N-insertions in productive TCRs were reported among donors in an Asian-associated ancestry cluster than the approximately 710-donor mean. Specific HLA alleles were associated with 18,000 or so TCR beta sequences at a false discovery rate of 0.05 in a later analysis. A later analysis reported that several top co-occurrence clusters appeared linked to parvovirus B19, influenza, CMV and Epstein-Barr virus. According to a later analysis, TCR association rates differed among HLA loci, with DRB1 alleles showing the most associated TCRs and HLA-C alleles showing the fewest. Linkage disequilibrium might explain the correlated functional status among segregating V segments, but an unknown experimental factor could not be ruled out. Some IMGT-functional V segments, including TRBV6-2 and TRBV6-3, could not be told apart with the 87-base-pair reads, so those segments were excluded. The only immune exposure information available for the cohort was CMV serostatus. When HLA alleles, especially DR and DQ, strongly co-occurred, TCR associations were difficult to assign to individual alleles.

The library relied on the immunoSEQ multiplex PCR assay. A mixture of 60 forward primers for TCR Vbeta segments and 13 reverse primers for TCR Jbeta segments was used in the multiplex PCR. The CDR3 region of rearranged TCR beta genes was amplified from genomic DNA by a multiplex PCR assay. The Illumina HiSeq System was used to sequence the amplified TCR beta libraries as 87-base-pair reads. The original methods were these. A later analysis counted approximately 84 million unique TCR beta chains across the 700 or so repertoires, and 10 million to 12 million of these chains were shared by at least two donors. A nearest-neighbor algorithm error-corrected the raw reads and collapsed the reads into unique sequences, merging closely related sequences to remove PCR and sequencing errors. Alignment of CDR3 sequences to IMGT reference sequences was used to assign V, D and J gene segments. For a sequence to be retained, at least a six-nucleotide match to both a V gene segment and a J gene segment was required. A rearrangement was called productive if the CDR3 had no stop codons and remained in frame with V and J, and every other rearrangement was called non-productive. CDR3 was defined according to IMGT convention as the region running from the second conserved V-encoded cysteine to the conserved J-encoded phenylalanine. Sequences without an unambiguous match to a single V gene segment were excluded from the earlier analysis of about 630 of the donors. An earlier analysis of several hundred of the donors called V segments functional above 56.7% productive rearrangements and segregating when the between-donor standard deviation exceeded 5%. A statistical classification framework was developed to diagnose cytomegalovirus status using the catalog of TCR beta chain sequences. V and J gene assignment, in a later analysis, came from comparing TCR nucleotide sequences with IMGT/GENE-DB human TR gene sequences. Using the TCRdist pipeline, a later analysis assigned CDR3 sequences along with most-parsimonious VDJ recombination scenarios. In a later analysis, each TCR beta chain was defined by its CDR3 amino acid sequence together with its V-gene family, and reads lacking a unique V-gene family were excluded. A later analysis removed 500 to 600 highly shared, low-generation-probability nucleotide sequences to deal with suspected cross-contamination and a sequencing artifact. For each public chain, a later analysis derived a clonal expansion index from normalized ranks of inferred template counts within each repertoire. A later analysis computed generation probabilities with a VDJ recombination model fitted to out-of-frame rearrangements, and checked the results against IGoR. In a later analysis, TCR-TCR, TCR-HLA and TCR-CMV co-occurrence was scored with hypergeometric tests, and a repertoire-size bias correction was applied to TCR pairs. False discovery rates were estimated in a later analysis by permuting HLA or CMV assignments 20 times. In a later analysis, co-occurring TCRs were grouped with DBSCAN, and TCRdist sequence similarity was added when clustering was performed within HLA-allele-positive subsets. Repertoires with fewer than 30,000 or more than 120,000 public chains, plus five repertoires with anomalous nucleotide sharing, were excluded from co-occurrence clustering. Entries here come from immuneACCESS through TCRdb and include only in-frame sequences with V and J called. Some clones fail to appear in such tables; in the studies checked, an unresolved V gene covers under half of the shortfall, and the cause of the remainder is unknown. That table furnishes V, J and clone size, whereas the DNA furnished D and trimming. The sample has roughly 120,000 clones on record, more than 65% of them singletons. Of the sample, 1.5% is held by the ten largest clones.

For this chain, trimming is 4 bases at the V end and 5 bases at the J end, and the number of junction bases without a gene match is 11. CDR1 and CDR2, per the germline V gene, are SGHDN and FVKESK. CDR3 length: 16 amino acids, cysteine to phenylalanine. Here the CDR3 DNA is all that survives: 48 bases in frame from base 1. Sample: PBMCs. The sequence came from a woman in her late teens or twenties in good health and CMV-seronegative. The chain is assembled from TRBV14 and TRBJ2-3; a stretch of 8 junction bases matches TRBD2. In nucleotides, the sequence is TGTGCCAGCAGCCGCCGAGTAGCGGGGTCTATAGATACGCAGTATTTT. Translated, it reads CASSRRVAGSIDTQYF.